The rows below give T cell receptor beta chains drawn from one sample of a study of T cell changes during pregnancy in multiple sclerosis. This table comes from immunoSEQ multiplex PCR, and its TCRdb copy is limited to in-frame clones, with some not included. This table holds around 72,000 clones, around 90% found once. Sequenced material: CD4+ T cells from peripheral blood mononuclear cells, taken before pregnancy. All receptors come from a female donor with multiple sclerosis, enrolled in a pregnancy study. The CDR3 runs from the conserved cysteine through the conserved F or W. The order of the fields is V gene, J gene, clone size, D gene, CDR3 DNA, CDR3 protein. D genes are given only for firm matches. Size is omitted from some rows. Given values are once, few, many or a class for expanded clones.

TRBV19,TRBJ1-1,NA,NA,TGTGCCAGTAGGGGAGCTTGGAACACTGAAGCTTTCTTT,CASRGAWNTEAFF
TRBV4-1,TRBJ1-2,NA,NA,TGCGCCAGCAGCCTGGCGGACAGCACCTATGGCTACACCTTC,CASSLADSTYGYTF
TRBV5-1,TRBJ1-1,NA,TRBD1,TGCGCCAGCGGGGCACGGGACAGCCTGAACACTGAAGCTTTCTTT,CASGARDSLNTEAFF
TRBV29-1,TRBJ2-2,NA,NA,TGCAGCGTTGTTCTGCCGCGCGGCACCGGGGAGCTGTTTTTT,CSVVLPRGTGELFF
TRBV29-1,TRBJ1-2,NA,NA,TGCAGCGGCGCCCAGGGTGTTGACTATGGCTACACCTTC,CSGAQGVDYGYTF
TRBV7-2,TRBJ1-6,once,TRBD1,TGTGCCAGCAGCGCGGGACAGACAAATTCACCCCTCCACTTT,CASSAGQTNSPLHF
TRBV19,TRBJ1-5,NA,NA,TGTGCCAGCTGTTATGACAGATATAGCAATCAGCCCCAGCATTTT,CASCYDRYSNQPQHF
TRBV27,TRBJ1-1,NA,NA,TGTGCCAGCAGTTTATCGATGGGGAGAACTGAAGCTTTCTTT,CASSLSMGRTEAFF
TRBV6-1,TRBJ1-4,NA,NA,TGTGCCAGCAGTGAAGCGCGGGCAGCTGGTGAAAAACTGTTTTTT,CASSEARAAGEKLFF
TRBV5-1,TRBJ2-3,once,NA,TGCGCCAGCAGCTTGGGCAGGGCCCTTGGGTCAGATACGCAGTATTTT,CASSLGRALGSDTQYF
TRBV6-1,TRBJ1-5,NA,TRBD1,TGTGCCAGCAGTGCCGGGACAGGGATGTATCAGCCCCAGCATTTT,CASSAGTGMYQPQHF
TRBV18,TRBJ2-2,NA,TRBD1,TGTGCCAGCTCAGAGACAGGGCCCACCGGGGAGCTGTTTTTT,CASSETGPTGELFF
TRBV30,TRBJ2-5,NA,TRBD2,TGTGCCTTAACGCGACTAGCTCCTCAAGAGACCCAGTACTTC,CALTRLAPQETQYF
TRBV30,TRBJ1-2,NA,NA,TGTGCCTGGAGTAACAACATGCCTTATGGCTACACCTTC,CAWSNNMPYGYTF
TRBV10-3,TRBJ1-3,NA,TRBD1,TGTGCCATCAGGGACAGGGTCTCTGGAAACACCATATATTTT,CAIRDRVSGNTIYF
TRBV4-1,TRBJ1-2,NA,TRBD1,TGCGCCAGCAGCCAGATACAGGGGGCGCGGGATGGCTACACCTTC,CASSQIQGARDGYTF
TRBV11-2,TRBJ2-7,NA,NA,TGTGCCAGCGGGAGCCAGACCTACGAGCAGTACTTC,CASGSQTYEQYF
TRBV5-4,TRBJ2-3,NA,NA,TGTGCCAGCAGCTCTAGGGGGGGAAATACGCAGTATTTT,CASSSRGGNTQYF
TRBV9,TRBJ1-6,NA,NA,TGTGCCAGCAGCTCCTCGGAGCAGGGGTGGAGAAATTCACCCCTCCACTTT,CASSSSEQGWRNSPLHF
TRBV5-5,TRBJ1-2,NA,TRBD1,TGTGCCAGCAGCCTCACAGGGGGCACAAACTATGGCTACACCTTC,CASSLTGGTNYGYTF